This TCR beta chain was retrieved from a study of T cell repertoires and HLA-DP antigens. In the study overall: Transduced HeLa cells presented HLA-DP to CD4+ T cells. A couple of male donors and one female donor spanned ages 18-to-29 through 60-to-69. Pre-culture CD4+ samples used around 1.3 ug DNA versus around 230 ng for CD137+CD4+ sorts.

As to this clone: Its cognate antigen is unknown.

Germline V CDR1 and CDR2: SNHLY, FYNNEI. The CDR3 runs 15 residues. V lost 2 bases to trimming and J lost 4 bases, with 12 bases between them. Primers targeted 54 TRBV and 13 TRBJ segments. Sequenced by immunoSEQ multiplex PCR; TCRdb stores in-frame clones only, minus some. The profile shows approximately 73,000 clones, roughly 75% of them singletons. The chain employs TRBV2 and TRBJ2-1; D is perhaps TRBD1 or TRBD2 (5 bases each). The sample consisted of CD4+ T cells from PBMCs. The clonotype was recovered from a man in his fifties or sixties in good health and CMV-seronegative. The CDR3, as DNA: TGTGCCAGCAGTGAAATGGGACGGGTATACAATGAGCAGTTCTTC. Amino acids: CASSEMGRVYNEQFF.